Below are 2 T cell receptor beta chains sequenced from a single sample in a study of T cell responses to AZD1222 COVID-19 vaccine. Some clones are missing from TCRdb's copy, which holds only in-frame ones; the method was immunoSEQ multiplex PCR. The sample shows some 120,000 clones, more than 70% of them seen only once. The sample in question was peripheral blood, obtained on day 0 of AZD1222 vaccination. These receptors were collected from an adult in good health.

This chain joins TRBV5-1 and TRBJ2-7, with 7 bases matching TRBD2. The CDR3 is 15 residues long. Germline V CDR1 and CDR2: SGHRS, YFSETQ. Trimming removed 0 bases from V and 3 bases from J; junction bases left unmatched: 6. The CDR3 protein is CASSLDGGGIYEQYF. CDR3 bases: TGCGCCAGCAGCTTGGACGGCGGGGGAATCTACGAGCAGTACTTC. Complete variable domain (other parts from reference TRBV5-1 and TRBJ2-7): KAGVTQTPRYLIKTRGQQVTLSCSPISGHRSVSWYQQTPGQGLQFLFEYFSETQRNKGNFPGRFSGRQFSNSRSEMNVSTLELGDSALYLCASSLDGGGIYEQYFGPGTRLTVT.

The chain carries TRBV5-5 and TRBJ1-5; 8 bases agree with TRBD1. The junction had 1 base not matched to a gene; V was cut back by 6 bases and J by 2 bases. CDR3 length equals 13 residues. Germline assignment: CDR1 SGHKS and CDR2 YYEKEE (reference sequence). CDR3: CASTTGGNQPQHF. DNA for the CDR3: TGTGCCAGCACGACAGGGGGCAATCAGCCCCAGCATTTT.